These 18 T cell receptor beta chains share one sample of origin, sequenced in a study of Ad26.COV2.S vaccination and SARS-CoV-2 variants. Profiled with immunoSEQ multiplex PCR; TCRdb holds only in-frame clones, not every one. The table includes 300,000 to 350,000 clones, roughly 90% detected once. Treatment here: roughly 18 received Ad26.COV2.S at low or high dose, single or two shots; 5 received placebo; per-sample allocation not given. Sampling was performed 63 days after the first vaccine or placebo injection. The sample here was peripheral blood, taken in a trial of Ad26.COV2.S vaccine versus placebo. The receptors were gathered from a person between 18 and 60 years old who received the Ad26.COV2.S COVID-19 vaccine or a placebo.

The J gene is TRBJ2-4, the V gene TRBV7-9; D ambiguous. CDR3 length: 19 residues. The germline V gene encodes CDR1 SEHNR and CDR2 FQNEAQ (reference sequence). The V gene lost 5 bases and the J gene lost 1 base, with 24 bases spanning the gap. In nucleotides, the CDR3 is TGTGCCAGCAGCCGCCACGAAGGGTCCGTGCTAAAGGCCAAAAACATTCAGTACTTC. Its protein product is CASSRHEGSVLKAKNIQYF.

V usage is TRBV7-2 and J usage is TRBJ2-4; TRBD1 matches at 8 bases. The length of the CDR3 is 16 residues. Trimming took 5 bases from V and 6 from J; bases not matched to a gene: 12. Looked up from germline, CDR1 is SGHTA and CDR2 is FQGNSA. The CDR3 DNA follows: TGTGCCAGCAGCCTCCCCAGGGGGCTCGGGAGAAACATTCAGTACTTC. Residues: CASSLPRGLGRNIQYF. The variable domain in full, completed from reference TRBV7-2 and TRBJ2-4, reads GAGVSQSPSNKVTEKGKDVELRCDPISGHTALYWYRQSLGQGLEFLIYFQGNSAPDKSGLPSDRFSAERTGGSVSTLTIQRTQQEDSAVYLCASSLPRGLGRNIQYFGAGTRLSVL.

The chain has TRBV7-9 and TRBJ1-2, with a tentative D call TRBD1 (6 bases). Germline CDR1 reads SEHNR; CDR2 reads FQNEAQ (reference sequence). The CDR3 is 15 amino acids. With 1 base removed from V and 4 bases from J, the gap between germline ends came to 13 bases. For the CDR3, the DNA is TGTGCCAGCAGCTTAGAGCTTGGGGGCGTCTATGGCTACACCTTC. As protein: CASSLELGGVYGYTF.

This clone was observed a single time. The genes are TRBV7-9 and TRBJ2-5; D might be TRBD2 (5 bases). Germline loops: CDR1 SEHNR, CDR2 FQNEAQ (reference sequence). The V end lost 1 base, the J end lost 4 bases, and 13 bases lay between the germline ends. This CDR3 is 15 amino acids long. The CDR3 region is CASSLVQLVGETQYF. CDR3 sequence (DNA): TGTGCCAGCAGCTTAGTTCAACTAGTAGGAGAGACCCAGTACTTC.

The rearrangement links TRBV6-5 to TRBJ2-7; 9 bases fit TRBD2. V gave up 8 bases and J gave up 2 bases; unmatched junction bases: 10. From germline, CDR1 is MNHEY and CDR2 SVGAGI. This CDR3 spans 15 amino acids. The CDR3 protein is CASAPGLAKPYEQYV. The CDR3 nucleotides are TGTGCCAGCGCCCCAGGACTAGCGAAACCCTACGAGCAGTACGTC.

The chain uses TRBV19 and TRBJ1-4; D not resolved. Germline loops: CDR1 LNHDA, CDR2 SQIVND (reference sequence). The CDR3 loop spans 16 amino acids. The ends were cut back, 3 bases at V and 0 bases at J, with 11 bases in the middle. The CDR3: CASSIAGGSTNEKLFF. CDR3 DNA sequence: TGTGCCAGTAGTATTGCGGGTGGGTCAACTAATGAAAAACTGTTTTTT.

The chain employs TRBV5-6 and TRBJ2-7, with 8 nucleotides matching TRBD1. Germline CDR1 reads SGHDT; CDR2 reads YYEEEE. V lost 3 bases, J lost 3 bases, and 2 bases stayed unmatched. There are 13 residues in the CDR3. The CDR3 DNA sequence: TGTGCCAGCAGCTCCGGGACAGGCTACGAGCAGTACGTC. It yields the protein CASSSGTGYEQYV.

The chain has TRBV19 and TRBJ1-1; D possibly corresponds to TRBD1 (5 bases). V was cut by 7 bases and J by 5 bases, with 11 bases left in between. Per the germline V gene, CDR1 is LNHDA and CDR2 is SQIVND (reference sequence). This CDR3 region has 12 residues. CDR3 amino acids: CASNQGGTEAFF. CDR3 bases: TGTGCCAGTAACCAGGGCGGGACTGAAGCTTTCTTT.

The chain carries TRBV14 and TRBJ1-2; D gene uncertain. Trimming left V 4 bases short and J 4 bases short, with 7 bases between. The CDR3 extends over 12 amino acids. Germline V gene lookup returns CDR1 SGHDN and CDR2 FVKESK. The CDR3 spells CASSLGSYGYTF. In nucleotides, the CDR3 is TGTGCCAGCAGCCTCGGCAGCTATGGCTACACCTTC.

This chain joins TRBV19 and TRBJ1-2, with no clear D. This CDR3 is 13 amino acids long. Germline V gene sequence: CDR1 LNHDA, CDR2 SQIVND (reference sequence). Deletions cut 6 bases from V and 0 bases from J, with 8 bases between. Here the CDR3 reads CASRNVPNYGYTF. The CDR3 DNA reads as TGTGCCAGTAGGAACGTGCCTAACTATGGCTACACCTTC.

A single count supports this clone. The rearrangement links TRBV11-2 to TRBJ2-3; D is perhaps TRBD2 (5 bases). Germline CDR1 is SGHAT and CDR2 is FQNNGV. V was pared by 8 bases and J by 2 bases, with 8 bases between. The CDR3 is 12 amino acids. This CDR3 is CASGLYTDTQYF. The CDR3 bases are TGTGCCAGCGGACTCTACACAGATACGCAGTATTTT.

This sequence joins TRBV6-2 or TRBV6-3 and TRBJ1-1; D is possibly TRBD1 (6 bases). V was cut by 0 bases and J by 0 bases, with 11 bases left in between. CDR1 and CDR2 (germline): MNHEY, SVGEGT. The CDR3 sequence is 16 residues long. CDR3 nucleotide sequence: TGTGCCAGCAGTTACTCGGGGGCAGGGATGAACACTGAAGCTTTCTTT. Encoded protein: CASSYSGAGMNTEAFF.

This clone was found a few times. The chain has TRBV11-2 and TRBJ1-1; 8 bases line up with TRBD1. This CDR3 spans 16 amino acids. With 5 bases clipped from V and 8 bases from J, the junction kept 16 bases outside the gene matches. Germline V lookup: CDR1 SGHAT, CDR2 FQNNGV. The CDR3 region has the DNA TGTGCCAGCAGCCCTATATCCCGGGACAGGCGACAAGAAGCTTTCTTT. This gives the protein CASSPISRDRRQEAFF.

The CDR3 region is CASAGQGVSYEQYF. CDR3 nucleotides: TGCGCCAGCGCAGGGCAGGGCGTCTCCTACGAGCAGTACTTC. This chain uses TRBV5-1 with TRBJ2-7; D may be TRBD1 (5 bases). CDR1 is SGHRS and CDR2 is YFSETQ in the germline V gene. This CDR3 is built from 14 residues. Trimming stripped 7 bases from V and 0 bases from J, with 14 bases between.

This sequence joins TRBV21-1 and TRBJ2-1; the table's TRBD1 call for D was not verified on the DNA. TRBV21-1 is a documented pseudogene. This CDR3 has 13 amino acids. The CDR3 nucleotides read TGTGCCAGCCACCACAGGTACTACAATGAGCAGTTCTTC. This codes for CASHHRYYNEQFF.

The chain is built from TRBV6-6 and TRBJ2-5; possibly TRBD1 for D (6 bases). V was cut by 3 bases and J by 1 base, with 15 bases left in between. CDR3 length: 16 amino acids. The germline gives CDR1 MNHNY, CDR2 SVGAGI (reference sequence). The CDR3, as DNA: TGTGCCAGCAGTTATACCAGAGACAGGACCCAAGAGACCCAGTACTTC. As protein: CASSYTRDRTQETQYF.

This clone was seen more than once but under ten times. This chain links TRBV5-1 with TRBJ1-5, with TRBD1 matching over 8 bases. The CDR3 runs to 14 residues. V lost 5 bases to trimming and J lost 4 bases; unmatched junction nucleotides: 5. From germline, CDR1 is SGHRS and CDR2 YFSETQ. The CDR3 DNA reads as TGCGCCAGCAGTCGGACAGGGCCTAATCAGCCCCAGCATTTT. It specifies CASSRTGPNQPQHF.

This clone has just a few counts. The genes are TRBV27 and TRBJ2-7; 9 bases line up with TRBD1. The germline gives CDR1 MNHEY, CDR2 SMNVEV (reference sequence). The CDR3 has 15 residues. The junction had 11 bases not matched to a gene; V was cut back by 5 bases and J by 6 bases. The CDR3 loop is CASSLNLGTGIEQYF. Written as DNA, the CDR3 is TGTGCCAGCAGTCTAAACCTCGGGACAGGGATCGAGCAGTACTTC.